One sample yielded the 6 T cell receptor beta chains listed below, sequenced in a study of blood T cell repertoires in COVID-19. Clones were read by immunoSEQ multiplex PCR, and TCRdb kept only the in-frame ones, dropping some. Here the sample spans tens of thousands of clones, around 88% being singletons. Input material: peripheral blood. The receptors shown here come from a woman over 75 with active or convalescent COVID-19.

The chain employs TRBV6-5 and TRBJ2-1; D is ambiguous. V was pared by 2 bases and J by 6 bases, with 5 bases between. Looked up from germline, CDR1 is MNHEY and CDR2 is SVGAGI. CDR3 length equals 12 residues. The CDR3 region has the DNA TGTGCCAGCAGTTACGGGCCCAATGAGCAGTTCTTC. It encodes CASSYGPNEQFF.

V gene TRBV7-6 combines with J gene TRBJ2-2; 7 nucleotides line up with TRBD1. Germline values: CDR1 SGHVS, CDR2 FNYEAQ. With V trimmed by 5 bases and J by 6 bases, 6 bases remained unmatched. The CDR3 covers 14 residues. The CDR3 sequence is CASSPGQISGELFF. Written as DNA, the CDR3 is TGTGCCAGCAGCCCGGGACAGATTTCCGGGGAGCTGTTTTTT.

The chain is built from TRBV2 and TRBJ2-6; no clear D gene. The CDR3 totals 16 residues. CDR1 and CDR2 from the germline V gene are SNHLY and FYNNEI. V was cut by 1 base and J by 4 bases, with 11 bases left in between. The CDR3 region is CASSEESAAGANVLTF. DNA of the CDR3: TGTGCCAGCAGTGAAGAAAGCGCGGCCGGGGCCAACGTCCTGACTTTC.

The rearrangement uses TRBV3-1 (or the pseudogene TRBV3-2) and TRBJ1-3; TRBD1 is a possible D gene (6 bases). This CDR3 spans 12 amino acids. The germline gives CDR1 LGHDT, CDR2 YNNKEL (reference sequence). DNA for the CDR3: TGTGTGGACAGATTCTCTGGAAACACCATATATTTT. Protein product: CVDRFSGNTIYF.

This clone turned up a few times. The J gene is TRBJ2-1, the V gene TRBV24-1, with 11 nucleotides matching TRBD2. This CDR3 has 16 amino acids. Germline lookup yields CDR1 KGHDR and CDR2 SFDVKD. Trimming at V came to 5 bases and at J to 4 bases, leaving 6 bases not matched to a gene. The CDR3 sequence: CATSVAGGGQYNEQFF. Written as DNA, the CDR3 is TGTGCCACCAGTGTAGCGGGAGGGGGCCAGTACAATGAGCAGTTCTTC.

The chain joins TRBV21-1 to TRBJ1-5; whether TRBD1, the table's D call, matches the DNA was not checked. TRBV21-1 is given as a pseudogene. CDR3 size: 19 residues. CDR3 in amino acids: CASSKGRRGQGASCQPQHF. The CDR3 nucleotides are TGTGCCAGCTCAAAAGGGCGTCGGGGACAGGGGGCTTCATGTCAGCCCCAGCATTTT.